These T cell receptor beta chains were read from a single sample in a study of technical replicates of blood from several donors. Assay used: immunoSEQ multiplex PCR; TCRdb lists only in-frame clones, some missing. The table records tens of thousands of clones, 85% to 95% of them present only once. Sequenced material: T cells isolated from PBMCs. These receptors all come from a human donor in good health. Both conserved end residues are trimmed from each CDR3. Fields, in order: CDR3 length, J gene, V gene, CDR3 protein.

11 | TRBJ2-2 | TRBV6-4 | ASSQTGTGELF
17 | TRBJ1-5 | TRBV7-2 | ASSATLGQGAENGQPQH
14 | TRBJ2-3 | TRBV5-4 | ASSLRRASIPDTQY
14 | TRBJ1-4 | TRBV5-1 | ASSLGTGGADEKLF
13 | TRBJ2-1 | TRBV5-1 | ASSPGTGEGNEQF
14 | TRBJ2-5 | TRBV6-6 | ASRSASSGRVETQY
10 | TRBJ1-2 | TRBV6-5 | ASKEMEHGYT
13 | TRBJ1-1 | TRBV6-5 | ASSYRTGYNTEAF
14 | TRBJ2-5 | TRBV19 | ASRGRGTVRAETQY
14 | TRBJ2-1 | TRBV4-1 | ASSQGIAGGANEQF
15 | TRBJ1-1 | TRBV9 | ASSVSRGGGAGTEAF
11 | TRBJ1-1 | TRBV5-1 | ASSFTADTEAF
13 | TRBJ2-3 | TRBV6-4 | ASSVAGEVTDTQY
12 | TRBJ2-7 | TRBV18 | ASSPRSGSYEQY
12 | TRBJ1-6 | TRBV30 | AWSGSLYNSPLH
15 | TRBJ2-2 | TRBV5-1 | ASSLAPQGAYTGELF
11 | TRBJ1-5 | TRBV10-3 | AIKRTVKQPQH
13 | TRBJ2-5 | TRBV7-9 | ASSLVLGLQETQY
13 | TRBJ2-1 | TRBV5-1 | ASSLTPGQVDEQF
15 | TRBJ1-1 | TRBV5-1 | ASSLAQSSGMNTEAF
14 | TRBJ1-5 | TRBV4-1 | ASSPTVHEGNQPQH
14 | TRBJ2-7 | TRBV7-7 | ASTVPLAGEALEQY
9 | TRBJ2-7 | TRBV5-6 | ASSLSDEQY
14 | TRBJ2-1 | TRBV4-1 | ASSHTLAGVDDEQF
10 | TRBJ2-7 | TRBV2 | ASSLDYREQY
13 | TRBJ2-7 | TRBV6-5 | ASSSEGVGSYEQY
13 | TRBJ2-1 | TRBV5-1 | ASSFTGGPYNEQF
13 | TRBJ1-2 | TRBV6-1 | ASSESRAFGYGYT
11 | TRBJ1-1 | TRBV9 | ASSVTENTEAF
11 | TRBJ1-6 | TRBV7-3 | ASSLTPDSPLH
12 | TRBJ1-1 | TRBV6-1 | ASNPLSTYTEAF
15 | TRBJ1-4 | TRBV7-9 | ASSLASSDREEEKLF
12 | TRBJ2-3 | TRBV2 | ASSGQGSTDTQY
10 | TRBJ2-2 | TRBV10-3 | AISAGTGELF
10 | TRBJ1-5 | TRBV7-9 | ASSSSQGPQH
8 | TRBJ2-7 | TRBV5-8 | ASTAYEQY
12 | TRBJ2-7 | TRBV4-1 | ASSYPQTQGEQY
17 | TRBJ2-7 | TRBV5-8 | ASRRLDGTAFRLGDEQY
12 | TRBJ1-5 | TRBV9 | ASSPDRGSQPQH
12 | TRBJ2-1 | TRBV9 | ASSVGLDYNEQF
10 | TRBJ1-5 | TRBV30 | AWSELNQPQH
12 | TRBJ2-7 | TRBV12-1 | ASSSPRQGYEQY
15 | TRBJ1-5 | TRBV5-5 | ASSLVGGGTGNQPQH
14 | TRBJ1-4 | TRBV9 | ASSRIYTGGNEKLF
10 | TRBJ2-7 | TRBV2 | ASSTGLGEQY
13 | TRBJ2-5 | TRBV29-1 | SVDKRGRSQETQY
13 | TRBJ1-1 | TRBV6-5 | ASSISTGVDTEAF
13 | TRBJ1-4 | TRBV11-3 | ASSTRSDRAEKLF
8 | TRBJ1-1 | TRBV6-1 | ANIDTEAF
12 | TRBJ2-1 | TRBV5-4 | ASSGGLAANEQF
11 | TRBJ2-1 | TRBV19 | ASSIGGTREQF
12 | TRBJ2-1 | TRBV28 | ASGSTGQGNEQF
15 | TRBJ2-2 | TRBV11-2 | ASSSGKGGTRTGELF